The rows below give T cell receptor beta chains drawn from one sample of a study of OX40 agonist ivuxolimab in advanced cancers. The repertoire was sequenced with immunoSEQ multiplex PCR; TCRdb's copy has only in-frame clones and lacks some. Among roughly 130,000 clones listed, 90% to 95% were seen once. The sample here was CD4+ or CD8+ T cells sorted from blood, taken in a trial of the OX40 agonist ivuxolimab. The receptors here all came from an adult with an advanced solid tumor such as melanoma, head and neck, liver or kidney cancer. Each CDR3 is given with its conserved first and last residue. A D gene is named only where the DNA matches it firmly. Not every row has a clone size; where given, it reads once, few, many or a size class.

v_gene	d_gene	j_gene	abundance	CDR3nt	CDR3aa
TRBV11-1	-	TRBJ1-1	-	TGTGCCAGCAGGTTGGGGTTGAACACTGAAGCTTTCTTT	CASRLGLNTEAFF
TRBV6-1	-	TRBJ1-3	-	TGTGCCAGCAGTGAAGCGCTCTGGGGTACTGGAAACACCATATATTTT	CASSEALWGTGNTIYF
TRBV28	-	TRBJ2-7	-	TGTGCCAGCTTCTCGAAGGGAACTGTGTCCTACGAGCAGTACTTC	CASFSKGTVSYEQYF
TRBV19	-	TRBJ1-1	-	TGTGCCAGTAGTATAGTCGGGGGGGCTGAAGCTTTCTTT	CASSIVGGAEAFF
TRBV7-9	-	TRBJ1-2	-	TGTGCCAGCAGCTCGACAGGACTGGATGGCTACACCTTC	CASSSTGLDGYTF
TRBV5-6	-	TRBJ1-2	once	TGTGCCAGCAGCTTGGAGATTGACCTAGGCTACACCTTC	CASSLEIDLGYTF
TRBV28	TRBD2	TRBJ2-2	-	TGTGCCAGCAGATTTAGCGGGGGGGCGAACACCGGGGAGCTGTTTTTT	CASRFSGGANTGELFF
TRBV18	TRBD1	TRBJ1-1	-	TGTGCCAGCTCACCCCAGGGGGCGTTGGGTCGGAACACTGAAGCTTTCTTT	CASSPQGALGRNTEAFF
TRBV7-8	-	TRBJ2-6	-	TGTGCCAGCAGCGGCGGGATTAACTCTGGGGCCAACGTCCTGACTTTC	CASSGGINSGANVLTF
TRBV19	-	TRBJ1-1	-	TGTGCCAGTAGTAGGGGAGGACAGCGTAACACTGAAGCTTTCTTT	CASSRGGQRNTEAFF
TRBV29-1	TRBD2	TRBJ2-3	-	TGCAGCACGGGACTAGCGGGAGAAGCAGATACGCAGTATTTT	CSTGLAGEADTQYF
TRBV14	-	TRBJ2-7	-	TGTGCCAGCAGCCAAGTAAGTGTAGCGAGCGGCGAGCAGTACTTC	CASSQVSVASGEQYF
TRBV6-6	TRBD1	TRBJ1-5	-	TGTGCCAGCAGTTATATTTTCCGGCAGGGGGGACAGCCCCAGCATTTT	CASSYIFRQGGQPQHF
TRBV2	-	TRBJ1-4	-	TGTGCCAGCAGTGAGACAGTGGAGGAAAAACTGTTTTTT	CASSETVEEKLFF
TRBV14	-	TRBJ1-2	-	TGTGCCAGCAGCCCCTGGAGAGGGGTCCGAATCTATGGCTACACCTTC	CASSPWRGVRIYGYTF
TRBV7-2	-	TRBJ2-3	-	TGTGCCAGCAGCTCTCAGACCGGACCCCCTAGCACAGATACGCAGTATTTT	CASSSQTGPPSTDTQYF
TRBV11-2	-	TRBJ2-7	-	TGTGCCAGCAGGGCCCTGACTGGCCACTACGAGCAGTACTTC	CASRALTGHYEQYF
TRBV7-2	-	TRBJ2-7	-	TGTGCCAGCAGCTTAGGGGGTTACATCTACGAGCAGTACTTC	CASSLGGYIYEQYF
TRBV5-4	TRBD1	TRBJ2-7	once	TGTGCCAGCAGCGCCCCGGGACAGGGAGGCTACGAGCAGTACTTC	CASSAPGQGGYEQYF
TRBV4-1	TRBD1	TRBJ2-3	-	TGCGCCAGCAGCCAGAGCCAAACAGGGGGCCCCACAGATACGCAGTATTTT	CASSQSQTGGPTDTQYF
TRBV7-2	-	TRBJ2-5	few	TGTGCCAGCAGCTTAGGACAGGCGGAGACCCAGTACTTC	CASSLGQAETQYF
TRBV4-3	-	TRBJ1-4	-	TGCGCCAGCAGCCAGAGGGGGGACACAGGAGAAAAACTGTTTTTT	CASSQRGDTGEKLFF
TRBV28	TRBD1	TRBJ1-6	once	TGTGCCAGCAGCTCCGGGACAGTGAATTCACCCCTCCACTTT	CASSSGTVNSPLHF
TRBV6-5	-	TRBJ2-7	once	TGTGCCAGCAGTTACTCCGGACCCCAGGGGTCCGAGCAGTACTTC	CASSYSGPQGSEQYF
TRBV21-1	-	TRBJ1-1	-	TGTGCCAGCAGCAAATCTAGTAGGGTTACTGAAGCTTTCTTT	CASSKSSRVTEAFF
TRBV2	-	TRBJ2-1	once	TGTGCCAGCAGGCCCCGGGACTCACGTAATGAGCAGTTCTTC	CASRPRDSRNEQFF
TRBV27	TRBD2	TRBJ2-1	-	TGTGCCAGCAGTCCCCGGACTAGCGGCCCAATCTACAATGAGCAGTTCTTC	CASSPRTSGPIYNEQFF
TRBV9	-	TRBJ2-2	-	TGTGCCAGCAGCGCCGGGGAGGAGCTGCGGACGCTTAACACCGGGGAGCTGTTTTTT	CASSAGEELRTLNTGELFF
TRBV28	-	TRBJ1-5	-	TGTGCCAGCAGTCTTTCGCCTAGCAATCAGCCCCAGCATTTT	CASSLSPSNQPQHF
TRBV14	-	TRBJ2-1	-	TGTGCCAGCAGCCAAGTGGAGCTAGATCGGTACAATGAGCAGTTCTTC	CASSQVELDRYNEQFF
TRBV6-4	-	TRBJ2-7	-	TGTGCCAGCAGTGACTCGACACAGTTATCCCCCTACGAGCAGTACTTC	CASSDSTQLSPYEQYF
TRBV28	-	TRBJ2-6	-	TGTGCCAGCAGTTTTGGTCCCCTCTCTGGGGCCAACGTCCTGACTTTC	CASSFGPLSGANVLTF
TRBV4-2	-	TRBJ2-4	-	TGTGCCAGCAGCCAAGAAGGGTTGGGGGCGTGGAACATTCAGTACTTC	CASSQEGLGAWNIQYF
TRBV7-2	-	TRBJ1-5	-	TGTGCCAGCAGCCCAGCTGGGGGTTCGAGCAATCAGCCCCAGCATTTT	CASSPAGGSSNQPQHF
TRBV19	TRBD2	TRBJ2-1	-	TGTGCCAGTAGTATAGTGCGGGAGAGAAATGAGCAGTTCTTC	CASSIVRERNEQFF
TRBV9	-	TRBJ2-5	once	TGTGCCATCGCGGAGACCCAGTACTTC	CAIAETQYF